The 9 T cell receptor beta chains listed next were all sequenced from one sample in a study of blood T cells in healthy people across ages. Sample-barcoded 5' priming and a J-beta primer mix drove a second PCR of about 6 to 12 cycles. TCRdb used MiXCR to reprocess the 5' RACE reads, holding one entry per CDR3 protein. Of about 690,000 distinct CDR3 sequences in the sample, 40% to 45% were seen once. The specimen sequenced was blood. These receptors were collected from an elderly man in good health.

The chain links TRBV6-5 to TRBJ2-2; 7 positions agree with TRBD2. The germline V gene encodes CDR1 MNHEY and CDR2 SVGAGI. The CDR3 is 15 amino acids. The V and J ends lost 0 bases and 7 bases, in that order; junction bases with no gene match: 5. CDR3 sequence reads: CASSYSGGGIGELFF. In nucleotides, the CDR3 is TGTGCCAGCAGTTACTCGGGGGGGGGGATCGGGGAGCTGTTTTTT.

This clonotype has a count of ten or more. This rearrangement joins TRBV7-8 to TRBJ2-5; D might be TRBD2 (5 bases). CDR1 is SGHVS and CDR2 is FQNEAQ in the germline V gene. The CDR3 consists of 15 residues. With 5 bases removed from V and 4 bases from J, the gap between germline ends came to 17 bases. The CDR3 spells CASSRNRGGSETQYF. CDR3 coding DNA: TGTGCCAGCAGCCGTAACCGAGGAGGATCAGAGACCCAGTACTTC.

The chain is built from TRBV2 and TRBJ2-5; TRBD1 agrees at 8 bases. Unmatched junction bases numbered 7, after V lost 6 bases and J lost 4 bases. This CDR3 comprises 14 residues. CDR1 and CDR2 from the germline V gene are SNHLY and FYNNEI. The CDR3 here is CASRQGAPRETQYF. In DNA, the CDR3 is TGTGCCAGCAGGCAGGGGGCTCCCCGAGAGACCCAGTACTTC.

This clonotype was seen only a few times. This chain connects TRBV2 to TRBJ2-2; D is uncertain. Trimming left V 11 bases short and J 0 bases short, with 16 bases between. Germline-derived CDR1 and CDR2 are SNHLY and FYNNEI. The CDR3 loop spans 15 amino acids. CDR3 sequence reads: CAGSGRIANTGELFF. DNA of the CDR3: TGTGCCGGAAGTGGCCGGATCGCGAACACCGGGGAGCTGTTTTTT.

The V and J genes are TRBV7-2 and TRBJ2-7, with D maybe TRBD2 (5 bases). Germline CDR1 reads SGHTA; CDR2 reads FQGNSA. This CDR3 has 14 amino acids. Trimming cost V 4 bases and J 7 bases, with 17 bases left between them. CDR3 nucleotide sequence: TGTGCCAGCAGCTCTGGACGGAACCCGGGGGAGCAGTACTTC. It encodes CASSSGRNPGEQYF.

This chain connects TRBV2 to TRBJ2-2; D is unresolved. Germline assignment: CDR1 SNHLY and CDR2 FYNNEI. Trimming took off 6 bases at V and 4 bases at J, with 12 bases between the two ends. CDR3 length equals 14 residues. CDR3 protein: CASRRTVITGELFF. CDR3 DNA: TGTGCCAGCAGGCGCACAGTGATCACCGGGGAGCTGTTTTTT.

This clonotype was seen more than once but under ten times. The chain is built from TRBV7-9 and TRBJ1-4; tentatively, D is TRBD1 (5 bases). The CDR3 length is 14 residues. Per the germline V gene, CDR1 is SEHNR and CDR2 is FQNEAQ (reference sequence). V was pared by 5 bases and J by 8 bases, with 15 bases between. CDR3 protein: CASSIQVATEKLFF. The CDR3 region has the DNA TGTGCCAGCAGCATACAGGTCGCAACAGAAAAACTGTTTTTT.

The chain carries TRBV4-3 and TRBJ1-2; 10 positions match TRBD1. The ends lost 0 bases at V and 8 bases at J; junction bases unmatched: 12. CDR1 and CDR2 (germline): LGHNA, YSLEER. The CDR3 consists of 17 residues. The CDR3 loop is CASSQESRTGGFGGYTF. CDR3 DNA: TGCGCCAGCAGCCAAGAAAGTCGGACAGGGGGTTTCGGGGGCTACACCTTC.

This clonotype was counted many times. The V call is TRBV4-1, the J call TRBJ2-7; 8 bases fit TRBD1. This CDR3 has 16 amino acids. Trimming took 0 bases from V and 7 from J; bases not matched to a gene: 11. Germline CDR1 reads MGHRA; CDR2 reads YSYEKL. The CDR3 reads CASSQDWTARGLEQYF. In DNA, the CDR3 is TGCGCCAGCAGCCAAGATTGGACGGCCAGGGGGCTTGAGCAGTACTTC.